This T cell receptor beta chain was identified during a study of blood T cell repertoires in COVID-19. The V gene lost 2 bases and the J gene lost 3 bases, with 9 bases spanning the gap. Germline CDR1 and CDR2: SGHRS and YFSETQ. This CDR3 has 15 amino acids. This clone appeared a single time. Authors' methods: From reference gene primer amplification, estimates of nucleated cell counts were derived. The table came from immunoSEQ multiplex PCR; TCRdb's copy has only in-frame clones and leaves some out. V and J calls and clone size are copied from that table; D and trimming were computed from the DNA. The table records approximately 250,000 clones, about 80% of them present only once.

This sequence was found in a man aged 25-45 years with acute COVID-19. Sequencing was done on a sample of PBMCs or T cells enriched from blood (not recorded which). V and J are TRBV5-1 and TRBJ1-6; D not certain. The CDR3 loop is CASSFLESYNSPLHF. CDR3 in DNA: TGCGCCAGCAGCTTTTTGGAGAGCTATAATTCACCCCTCCACTTT. Looking up the rest from reference TRBV5-1 and TRBJ1-6 gives the full variable domain: KAGVTQTPRYLIKTRGQQVTLSCSPISGHRSVSWYQQTPGQGLQFLFEYFSETQRNKGNFPGRFSGRQFSNSRSEMNVSTLELGDSALYLCASSFLESYNSPLHFGNGTRLTVT.